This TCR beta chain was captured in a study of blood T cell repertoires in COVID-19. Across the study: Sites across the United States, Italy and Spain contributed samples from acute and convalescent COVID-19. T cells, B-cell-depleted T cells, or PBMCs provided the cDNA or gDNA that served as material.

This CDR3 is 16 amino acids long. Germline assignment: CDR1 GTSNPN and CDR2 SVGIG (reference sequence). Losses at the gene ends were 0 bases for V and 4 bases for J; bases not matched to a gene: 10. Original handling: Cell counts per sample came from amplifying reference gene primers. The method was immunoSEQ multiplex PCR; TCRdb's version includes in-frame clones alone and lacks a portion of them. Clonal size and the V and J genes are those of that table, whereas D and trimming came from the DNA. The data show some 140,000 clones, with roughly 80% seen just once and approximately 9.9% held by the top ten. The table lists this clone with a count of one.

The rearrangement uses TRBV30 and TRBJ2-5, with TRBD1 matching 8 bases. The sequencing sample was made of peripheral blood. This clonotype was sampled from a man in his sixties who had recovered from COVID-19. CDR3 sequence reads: CAWSVGLAGGRETQYF. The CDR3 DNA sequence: TGTGCCTGGAGTGTAGGGTTGGCAGGGGGCAGAGAGACCCAGTACTTC.